The clone carrying this T cell receptor (beta chain) was counted at least ten times. This sample stems from a study of T-cell memory formation after mild COVID-19. Trimming shortened V by 0 bases and J by 0 bases, and 6 bases separated the two germline ends. This CDR3 spans 14 amino acids. Germline CDR1 and CDR2: SGHTA and FQGNSA. TCRdb re-called the 5' RACE reads with MiXCR, one entry per CDR3 protein. Here the sample spans about 250,000 distinct CDR3 sequences, about a sixth being singletons. This chain connects TRBV7-2 to TRBJ2-7, with D unclear. This clonotype originated in a young man who had mild COVID-19 (a few samples of this study predate the infection). Cell type and time point are not known. Material: PBMCs or a T cell subset sorted from them (not recorded which). In DNA, the CDR3 is TGTGCCAGCAGCTTAGCGCAGAGCTCCTACGAGCAGTACTTC. Translation: CASSLAQSSYEQYF.